The clone carrying this T cell receptor (beta chain) has only a few counts. These data come from a study of blood T cells in healthy people across ages. CDR1 is KGHDR and CDR2 is SFDVKD in the germline V gene. J was trimmed by 8 bases and V by 3 bases; bases with no gene match: 11. This CDR3 contains 16 residues. Combining a sample-barcoded 5' primer with a J-beta primer mix, a second PCR ran for 7 to 11 cycles. TCRdb ran MiXCR on the 5' RACE reads and lists one entry per CDR3 protein. This sample has 910,000 or so distinct CDR3 sequences, with roughly half found just once. Sequencing was carried out using blood. The clonotype comes from a woman aged 55-75 years in good health. The chain uses TRBV24-1 and TRBJ2-1, with TRBD2 identical over 8 bases. The CDR3: CATSDDGSGIVDEQFF. The CDR3 DNA follows: TGTGCCACCAGTGATGATGGTAGCGGGATAGTAGATGAGCAGTTCTTC.